Sequencing of this T cell receptor (beta chain) was carried out in a study of blood T cell repertoires in COVID-19. Study-level information: Collection of acute and convalescent COVID-19 samples took place in the United States, Italy and Spain. PBMCs, B-cell-depleted T cells, or T cells were the source of the cDNA or gDNA that made up the material.

Methods used by the authors: Reference gene primers were amplified, and this amplification served to estimate nucleated cell counts. The protocol was immunoSEQ multiplex PCR, while the TCRdb copy is restricted to in-frame clones and leaves out a portion. V and J calls plus clone size are reproduced from that table; the DNA served to infer D and trimming. The repertoire holds a few hundred thousand clones, with about 86% as singletons. The CDR3 contains 19 residues. V was pared by 4 bases and J by 3 bases, with 19 bases of the junction left unmatched. Per the germline V gene, CDR1 is SEHNR and CDR2 is FQNEAQ (reference sequence).

The sequenced sample was peripheral blood. The sequence came from a man younger than 45 with active or convalescent COVID-19. The J gene is TRBJ1-1, the V gene TRBV7-9, with 8 bases fitting TRBD1. For the CDR3, the DNA is TGTGCCAGCAGCTCCCTCCGGAGGGCGGACAGGGTCAGTGACACTGAAGCTTTCTTT. It is translated as CASSSLRRADRVSDTEAFF. The full variable domain, completed using reference TRBV7-9 and TRBJ1-1, is DTGVSQNPRHKITKRGQNVTFRCDPISEHNRLYWYRQTLGQGPEFLTYFQNEAQLEKSRLLSDRFSAERPKGSFSTLEIQRTEQGDSAMYLCASSSLRRADRVSDTEAFFGQGTRLTVV.